The present T cell receptor beta chain was sequenced within a study of T-cell memory formation after mild COVID-19. Study-level background: For the most part, TCR clusters were specific to one donor. Overall study results and limits: Clonal second-wave expansions that peaked on day 37 had unconfirmed SARS-CoV-2 specificity. Clones that contracted clustered mainly in CM and EM if CD4+ and in EMRA if CD8+.

The V end was cut by 7 bases, the J end by 8 bases, with 14 bases between. This CDR3 spans 11 amino acids. Per the germline V gene, CDR1 is SQVTM and CDR2 is ANQGSEA. Constant-segment primers served in 5'RACE that generated TCR alpha and TCR beta cDNA libraries bearing sample barcodes and UMIs. TCRdb called the 5' RACE reads again in MiXCR, with one record for every CDR3 protein. The sample consists of hundreds of thousands of distinct CDR3 sequences, roughly 22% of them appearing once. As regards this clonotype: Its target is unknown.

The gene calls are TRBV29-1 and TRBJ1-2; D gene ambiguous. Sequenced: PBMCs or a T cell subset sorted from them (not recorded which). This TCR was recovered from an adult woman who had mild COVID-19 (a few samples of this study predate the infection). Cell type and time point are not known. The CDR3: CSAISVGGYTF. In DNA, the CDR3 is TGCAGCGCCATTTCGGTTGGAGGCTACACCTTC.